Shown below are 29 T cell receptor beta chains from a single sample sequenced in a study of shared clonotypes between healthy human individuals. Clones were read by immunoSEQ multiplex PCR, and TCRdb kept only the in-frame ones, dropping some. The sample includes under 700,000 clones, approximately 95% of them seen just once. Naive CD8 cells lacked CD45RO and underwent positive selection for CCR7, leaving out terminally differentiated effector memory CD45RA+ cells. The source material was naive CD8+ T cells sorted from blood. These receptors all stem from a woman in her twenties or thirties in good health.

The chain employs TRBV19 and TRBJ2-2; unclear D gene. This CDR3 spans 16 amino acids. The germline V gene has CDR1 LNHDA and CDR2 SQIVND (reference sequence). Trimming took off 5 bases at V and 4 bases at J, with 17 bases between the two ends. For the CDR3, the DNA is TGTGCCAGTAGTGGAGTAGTCACAGACGGCACCGGGGAGCTGTTTTTT. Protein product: CASSGVVTDGTGELFF. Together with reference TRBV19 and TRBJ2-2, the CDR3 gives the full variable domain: DGGITQSPKYLFRKEGQNVTLSCEQNLNHDAMYWYRQDPGQGLRLIYYSQIVNDFQKGDIAEGYSVSREKKESFPLTVTSAQKNPTAFYLCASSGVVTDGTGELFFGEGSRLTVL.

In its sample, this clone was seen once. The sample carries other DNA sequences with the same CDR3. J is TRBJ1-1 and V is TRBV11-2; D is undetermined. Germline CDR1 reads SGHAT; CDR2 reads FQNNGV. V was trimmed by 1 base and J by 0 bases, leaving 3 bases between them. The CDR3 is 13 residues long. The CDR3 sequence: CASSLGVNTEAFF. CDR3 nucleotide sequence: TGTGCCAGCAGCTTAGGGGTGAACACTGAAGCTTTCTTT.

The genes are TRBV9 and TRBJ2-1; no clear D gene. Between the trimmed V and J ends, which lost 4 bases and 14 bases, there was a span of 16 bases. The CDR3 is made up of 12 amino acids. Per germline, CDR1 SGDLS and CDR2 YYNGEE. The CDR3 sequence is CASSPTGGHEFF. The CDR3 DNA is TGTGCCAGCAGCCCCACGGGCGGTCATGAGTTCTTC.

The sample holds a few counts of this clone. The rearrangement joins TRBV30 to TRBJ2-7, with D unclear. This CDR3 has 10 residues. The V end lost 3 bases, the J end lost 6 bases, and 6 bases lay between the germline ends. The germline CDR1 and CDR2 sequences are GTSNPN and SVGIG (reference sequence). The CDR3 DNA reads TGTGCCTGGAGCGACCGCGAGCAGTACTTC. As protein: CAWSDREQYF.

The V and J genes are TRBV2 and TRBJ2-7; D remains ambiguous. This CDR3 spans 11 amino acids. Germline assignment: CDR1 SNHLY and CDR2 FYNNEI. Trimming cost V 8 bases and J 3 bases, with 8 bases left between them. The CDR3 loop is CASAMDYEQYF. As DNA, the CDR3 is TGTGCCAGCGCTATGGACTACGAGCAGTACTTC.

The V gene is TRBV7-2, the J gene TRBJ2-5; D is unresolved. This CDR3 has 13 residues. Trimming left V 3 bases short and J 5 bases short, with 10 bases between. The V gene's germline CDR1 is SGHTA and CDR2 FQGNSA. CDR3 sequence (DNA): TGTGCCAGCAGCTTGCCACCATGGGAGACCCAGTACTTC. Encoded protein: CASSLPPWETQYF.

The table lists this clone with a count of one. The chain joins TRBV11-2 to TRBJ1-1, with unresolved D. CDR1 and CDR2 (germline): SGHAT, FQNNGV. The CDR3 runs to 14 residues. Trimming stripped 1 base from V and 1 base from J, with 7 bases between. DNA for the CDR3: TGTGCCAGCAGCTTAGTCCTGGGGAACACTGAAGCTTTCTTT. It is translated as CASSLVLGNTEAFF.

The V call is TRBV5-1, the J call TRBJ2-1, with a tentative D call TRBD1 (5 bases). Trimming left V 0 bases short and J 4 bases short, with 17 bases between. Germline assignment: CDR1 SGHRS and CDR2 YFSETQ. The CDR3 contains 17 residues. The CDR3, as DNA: TGCGCCAGCAGCTTGGCCGGCCCAGGGATTTTGTACAATGAGCAGTTCTTC. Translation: CASSLAGPGILYNEQFF.

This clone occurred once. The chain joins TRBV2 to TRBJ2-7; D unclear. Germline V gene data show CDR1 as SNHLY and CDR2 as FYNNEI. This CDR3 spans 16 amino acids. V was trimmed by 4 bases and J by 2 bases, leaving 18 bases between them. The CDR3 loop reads CASSAPADEITYEQYF. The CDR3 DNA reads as TGTGCCAGCAGTGCGCCGGCAGACGAAATAACCTACGAGCAGTACTTC.

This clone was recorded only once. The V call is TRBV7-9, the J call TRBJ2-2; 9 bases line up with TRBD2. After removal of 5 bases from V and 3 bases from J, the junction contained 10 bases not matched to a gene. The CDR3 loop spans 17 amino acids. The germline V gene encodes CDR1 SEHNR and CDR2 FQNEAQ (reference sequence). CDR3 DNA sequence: TGTGCCAGCAGCGACCAACCGGGACTAGCAGACACCGGGGAGCTGTTTTTT. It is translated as CASSDQPGLADTGELFF.

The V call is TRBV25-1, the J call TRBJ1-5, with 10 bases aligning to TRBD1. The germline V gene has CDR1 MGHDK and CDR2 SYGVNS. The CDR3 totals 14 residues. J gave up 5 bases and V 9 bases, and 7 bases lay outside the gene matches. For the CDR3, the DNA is TGTGCCAGAACCGGGACAGGGGACGATCAGCCCCAGCATTTT. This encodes CARTGTGDDQPQHF.

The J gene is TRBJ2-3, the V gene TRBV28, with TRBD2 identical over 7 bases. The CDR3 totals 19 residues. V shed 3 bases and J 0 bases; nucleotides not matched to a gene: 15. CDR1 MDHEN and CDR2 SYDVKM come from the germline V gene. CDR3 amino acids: CASSFYPSPSGYSTDTQYF. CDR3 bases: TGTGCCAGCAGTTTCTACCCCAGTCCTAGCGGATATAGCACAGATACGCAGTATTTT.

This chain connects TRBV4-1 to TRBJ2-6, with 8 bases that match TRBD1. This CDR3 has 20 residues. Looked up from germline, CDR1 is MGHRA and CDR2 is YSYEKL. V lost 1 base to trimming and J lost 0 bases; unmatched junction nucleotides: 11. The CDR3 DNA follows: TGCGCCAGCAGCCAAGGACTAGGACAGGGACATCTCTCTGGGGCCAACGTCCTGACTTTC. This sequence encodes CASSQGLGQGHLSGANVLTF.

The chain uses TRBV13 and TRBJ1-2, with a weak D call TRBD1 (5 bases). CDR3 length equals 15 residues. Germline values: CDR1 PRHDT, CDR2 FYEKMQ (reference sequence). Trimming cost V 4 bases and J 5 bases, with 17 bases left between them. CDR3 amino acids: CASSSPSEDSYGYTF. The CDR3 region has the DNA TGTGCCAGCAGCTCACCTAGCGAAGACAGTTATGGCTACACCTTC.

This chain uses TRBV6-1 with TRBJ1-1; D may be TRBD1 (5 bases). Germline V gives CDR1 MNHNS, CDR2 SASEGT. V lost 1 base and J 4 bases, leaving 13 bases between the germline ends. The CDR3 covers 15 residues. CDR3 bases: TGTGCCAGCAGTGAAGTGGGACGGCTAACCACTGAAGCTTTCTTT. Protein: CASSEVGRLTTEAFF.

The CDR3 sequence: CASRQGTYGYTF. The CDR3 DNA sequence: TGTGCCAGCAGACAGGGGACCTATGGCTACACCTTC. The genes are TRBV28 and TRBJ1-2, with 7 bases fitting TRBD1. CDR3 length equals 12 residues. CDR1 MDHEN and CDR2 SYDVKM come from the germline V gene. Trimming at V came to 6 bases and at J to 4 bases, leaving 2 bases not matched to a gene.

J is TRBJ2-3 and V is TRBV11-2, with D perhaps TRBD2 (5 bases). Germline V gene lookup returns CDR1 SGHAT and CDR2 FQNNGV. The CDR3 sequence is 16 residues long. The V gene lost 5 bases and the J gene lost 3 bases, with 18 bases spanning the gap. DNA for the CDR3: TGTGCCAGCAGCCTAGCTTTGGGGAGAGGGACAGATACGCAGTATTTT. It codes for CASSLALGRGTDTQYF.

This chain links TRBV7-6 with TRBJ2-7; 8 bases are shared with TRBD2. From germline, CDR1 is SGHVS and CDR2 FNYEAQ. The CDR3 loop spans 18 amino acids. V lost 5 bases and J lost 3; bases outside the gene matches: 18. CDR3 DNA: TGTGCCAGCAGCCCAGGGGTTGGGGTGGATAGCGGGAACTACGAGCAGTACTTC. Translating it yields CASSPGVGVDSGNYEQYF.

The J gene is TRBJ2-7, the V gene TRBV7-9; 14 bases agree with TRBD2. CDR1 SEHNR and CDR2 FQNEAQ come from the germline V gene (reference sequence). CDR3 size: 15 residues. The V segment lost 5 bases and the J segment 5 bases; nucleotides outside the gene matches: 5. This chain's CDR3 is CASSPQGLAGDEQYF. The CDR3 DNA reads TGTGCCAGCAGCCCCCAGGGACTAGCGGGAGACGAGCAGTACTTC.

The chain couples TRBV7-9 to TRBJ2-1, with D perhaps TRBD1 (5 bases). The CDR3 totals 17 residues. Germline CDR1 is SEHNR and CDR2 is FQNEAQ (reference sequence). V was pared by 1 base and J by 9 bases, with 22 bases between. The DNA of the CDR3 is TGTGCCAGCAGCTTAGGTCTAGGGCAGGGTGTTGACGGTGAGCAGTTCTTC. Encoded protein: CASSLGLGQGVDGEQFF.

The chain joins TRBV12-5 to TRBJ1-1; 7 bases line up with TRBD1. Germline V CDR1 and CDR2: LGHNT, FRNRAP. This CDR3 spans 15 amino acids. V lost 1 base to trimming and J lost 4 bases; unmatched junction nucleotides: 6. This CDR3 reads CASGLGQGILTEAFF. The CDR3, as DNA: TGTGCTAGTGGTTTGGGACAGGGTATTCTCACTGAAGCTTTCTTT.

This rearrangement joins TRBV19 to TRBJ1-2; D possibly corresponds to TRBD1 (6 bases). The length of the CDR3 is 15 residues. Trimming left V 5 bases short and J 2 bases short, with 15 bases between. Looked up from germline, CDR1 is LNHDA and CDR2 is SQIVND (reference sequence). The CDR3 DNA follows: TGTGCCAGTAGTCCAGAGGTTGACAGGAACTATGGCTACACCTTC. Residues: CASSPEVDRNYGYTF.

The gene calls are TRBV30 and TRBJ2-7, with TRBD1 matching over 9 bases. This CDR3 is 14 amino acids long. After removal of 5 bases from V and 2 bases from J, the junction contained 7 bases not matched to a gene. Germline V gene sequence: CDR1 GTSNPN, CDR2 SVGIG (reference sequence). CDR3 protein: CAWEPGQGTYEQYF. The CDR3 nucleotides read TGTGCCTGGGAACCGGGACAGGGTACCTACGAGCAGTACTTC.

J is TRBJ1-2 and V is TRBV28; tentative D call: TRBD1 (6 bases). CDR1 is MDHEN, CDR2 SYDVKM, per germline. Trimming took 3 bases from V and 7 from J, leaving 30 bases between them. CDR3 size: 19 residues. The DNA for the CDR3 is TGTGCCAGCAGTTTCGTGGTGGGGGACAAGGTCTTTTGGTTTCGTGGCTACACCTTC. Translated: CASSFVVGDKVFWFRGYTF.

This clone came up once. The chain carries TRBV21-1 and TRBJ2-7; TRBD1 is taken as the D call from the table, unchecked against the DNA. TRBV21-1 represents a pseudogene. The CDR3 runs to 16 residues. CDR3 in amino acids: CASSKVGDRGFFEQYF. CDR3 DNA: TGTGCCAGCAGCAAAGTTGGCGACAGGGGCTTCTTCGAGCAGTACTTC.

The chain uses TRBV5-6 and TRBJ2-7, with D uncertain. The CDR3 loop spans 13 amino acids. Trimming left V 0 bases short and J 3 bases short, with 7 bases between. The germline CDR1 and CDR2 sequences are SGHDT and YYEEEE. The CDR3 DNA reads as TGTGCCAGCAGCTTGGAGGCTAGCTACGAGCAGTACTTC. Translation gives CASSLEASYEQYF.

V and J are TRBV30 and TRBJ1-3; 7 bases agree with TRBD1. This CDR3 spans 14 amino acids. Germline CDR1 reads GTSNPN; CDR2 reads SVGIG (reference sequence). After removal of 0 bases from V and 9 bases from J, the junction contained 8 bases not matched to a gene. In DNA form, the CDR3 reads TGTGCCTGGAGTGTACCCGGCAGGGGGGTCACCATATATTTT. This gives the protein CAWSVPGRGVTIYF.

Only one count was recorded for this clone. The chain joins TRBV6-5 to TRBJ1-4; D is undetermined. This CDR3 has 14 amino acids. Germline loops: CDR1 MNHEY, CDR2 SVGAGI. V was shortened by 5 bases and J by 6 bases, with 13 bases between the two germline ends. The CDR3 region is CASSPEVADEKLFF. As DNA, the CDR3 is TGTGCCAGCAGTCCAGAGGTGGCGGATGAAAAACTGTTTTTT.

CDR3 sequence: CASSLGSPEQFF. DNA of the CDR3: TGTGCCAGCAGTTTGGGGTCCCCTGAGCAGTTCTTC. This chain links TRBV28 with TRBJ2-1; D is undetermined. The CDR3 is 12 amino acids. Between the trimmed V and J ends, which lost 3 bases and 9 bases, there was a span of 9 bases. The germline V gene has CDR1 MDHEN and CDR2 SYDVKM. Full variable domain (outside the CDR3, taken from reference TRBV28 and TRBJ2-1): DVKVTQSSRYLVKRTGEKVFLECVQDMDHENMFWYRQDPGLGLRLIYFSYDVKMKEKGDIPEGYSVSREKKERFSLILESASTNQTSMYLCASSLGSPEQFFGPGTRLTVL.